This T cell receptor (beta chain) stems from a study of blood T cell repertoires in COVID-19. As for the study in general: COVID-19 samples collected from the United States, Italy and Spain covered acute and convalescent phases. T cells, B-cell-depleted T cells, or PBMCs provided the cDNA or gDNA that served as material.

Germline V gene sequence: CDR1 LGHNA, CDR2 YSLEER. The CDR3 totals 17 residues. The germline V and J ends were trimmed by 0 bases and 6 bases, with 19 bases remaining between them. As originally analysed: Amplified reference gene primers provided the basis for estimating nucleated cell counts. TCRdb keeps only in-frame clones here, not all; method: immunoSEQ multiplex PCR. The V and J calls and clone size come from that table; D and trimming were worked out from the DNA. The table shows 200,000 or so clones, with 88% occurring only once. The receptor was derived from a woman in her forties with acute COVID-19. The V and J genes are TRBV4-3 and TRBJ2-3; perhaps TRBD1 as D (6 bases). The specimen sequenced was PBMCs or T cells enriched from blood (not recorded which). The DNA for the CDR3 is TGCGCCAGCAGCCAAGATTTGAATCAGGGGACGGTGGATACGCAGTATTTT. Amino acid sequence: CASSQDLNQGTVDTQYF.